Sequencing of this T cell receptor beta chain was carried out in a study of human T cells and chemical hapten exposure. Study at large: TCR yields differed between samples (mainly from small differences in pooled library volume). Broader study findings: Expanded TCR counts at PT1 went up together with patch test score, a positive correlation.

Concerning this clonotype: The antigen remains undetermined.

Time point described: pre-sensitization, week 0. Treatment of the sample: therapeutic diphenylcyclopropenone sensitization with weekly scalp DPC. In the library, unique molecular identifiers were attached to individual cDNA molecules. MiXCR was run by TCRdb on the RACE reads, yielding one entry per CDR3 protein. Of 85,000 to 130,000 distinct CDR3 sequences listed, around 10% are singletons. The specimen comprised whole blood, sampled in connection with sensitization to the hapten diphenylcyclopropenone (DPC). The clonotype originates from a woman aged 45-60 years with alopecia areata. Some clones in this sample may be carry-over from other donors' samples.

The CDR3 sequence is CASSQPGIGTEAFF. The CDR3 nucleotides read TGTGCCAGCAGCCAACCGGGGATAGGGACTGAAGCTTTCTTT. The chain employs TRBV3-1 and TRBJ1-1; no firm D call. Trimming pared 2 bases from V and 5 bases from J, leaving 12 bases between. This CDR3 region has 14 residues. Germline lookup yields CDR1 LGHDT and CDR2 YNNKEL (reference sequence). The full variable domain, rest sourced from reference TRBV3-1 and TRBJ1-1, is DTAVSQTPKYLVTQMGNDKSIKCEQNLGHDTMYWYKQDSKKFLKIMFSYNNKELIINETVPNRFSPKSPDKAHLNLHINSLELGDSAVYFCASSQPGIGTEAFFGQGTRLTVV.